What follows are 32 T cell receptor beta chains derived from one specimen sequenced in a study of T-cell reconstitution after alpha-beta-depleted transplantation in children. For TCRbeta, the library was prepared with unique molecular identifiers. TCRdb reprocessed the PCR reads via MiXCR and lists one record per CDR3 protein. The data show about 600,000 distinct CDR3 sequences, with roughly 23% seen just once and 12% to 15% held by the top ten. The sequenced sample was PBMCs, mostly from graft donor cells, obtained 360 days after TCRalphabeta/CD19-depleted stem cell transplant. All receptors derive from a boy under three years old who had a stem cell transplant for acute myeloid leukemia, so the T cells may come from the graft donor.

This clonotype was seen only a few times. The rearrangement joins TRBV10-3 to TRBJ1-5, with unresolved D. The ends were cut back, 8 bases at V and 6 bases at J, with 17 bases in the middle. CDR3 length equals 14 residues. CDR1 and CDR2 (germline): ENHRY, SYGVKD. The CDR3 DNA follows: TGTGCCATCGCAACGGATAAATGGGTTCAGCCCCAGCATTTT. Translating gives CAIATDKWVQPQHF.

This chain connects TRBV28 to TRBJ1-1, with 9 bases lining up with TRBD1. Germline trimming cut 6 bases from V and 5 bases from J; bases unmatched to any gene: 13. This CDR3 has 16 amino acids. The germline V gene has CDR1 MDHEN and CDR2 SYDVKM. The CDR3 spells CASSSLGTGRRTEAFF. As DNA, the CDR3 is TGTGCCAGCAGCTCTCTCGGGACAGGGAGGAGAACTGAAGCTTTCTTT.

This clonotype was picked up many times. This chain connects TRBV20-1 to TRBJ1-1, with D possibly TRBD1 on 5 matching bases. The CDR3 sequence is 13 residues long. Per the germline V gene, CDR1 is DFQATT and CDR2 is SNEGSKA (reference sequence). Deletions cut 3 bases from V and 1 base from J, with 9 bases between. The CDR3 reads CSASADKNTEAFF. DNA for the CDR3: TGCAGTGCTAGTGCGGACAAGAACACTGAAGCTTTCTTT.

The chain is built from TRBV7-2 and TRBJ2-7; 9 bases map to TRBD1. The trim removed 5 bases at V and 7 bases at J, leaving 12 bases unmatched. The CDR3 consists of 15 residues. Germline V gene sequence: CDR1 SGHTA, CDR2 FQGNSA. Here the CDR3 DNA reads TGTGCCAGCAGCCCATCCAGGGACAGGGCTATAGAGCAGTACTTC. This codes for CASSPSRDRAIEQYF.

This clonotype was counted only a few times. The CDR3 loop reads CASSYRSGGTYEQYF. Here the CDR3 DNA reads TGTGCCAGCAGCTACCGTTCAGGGGGAACGTACGAGCAGTACTTC. The genes are TRBV6-5 and TRBJ2-7; 7 bases are shared with TRBD1. This CDR3 spans 15 amino acids. The ends lost 6 bases at V and 4 bases at J; junction bases unmatched: 12. In germline, CDR1 is MNHEY, CDR2 SVGAGI.

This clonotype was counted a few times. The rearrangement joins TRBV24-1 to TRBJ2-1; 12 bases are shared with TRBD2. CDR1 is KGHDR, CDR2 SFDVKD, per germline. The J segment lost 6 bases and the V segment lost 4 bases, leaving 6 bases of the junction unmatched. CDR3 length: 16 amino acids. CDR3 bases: TGTGCCACCAGTGACTTGGGACTAGCGGGTCGCAATGAGCAGTTCTTC. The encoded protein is CATSDLGLAGRNEQFF.

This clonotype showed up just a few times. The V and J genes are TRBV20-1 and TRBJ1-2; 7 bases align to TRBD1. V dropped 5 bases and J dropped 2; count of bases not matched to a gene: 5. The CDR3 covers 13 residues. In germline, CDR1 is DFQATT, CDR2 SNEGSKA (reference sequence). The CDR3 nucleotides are TGCAGTGCTTGGGACAGATCGAACTATGGCTACACCTTC. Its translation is CSAWDRSNYGYTF.

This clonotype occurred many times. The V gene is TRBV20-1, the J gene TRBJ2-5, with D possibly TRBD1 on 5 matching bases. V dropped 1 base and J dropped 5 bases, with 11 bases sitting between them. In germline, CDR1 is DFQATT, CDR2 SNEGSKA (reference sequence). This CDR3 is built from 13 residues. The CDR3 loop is CSARVPGQETQYF. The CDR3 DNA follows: TGCAGTGCTAGAGTTCCAGGGCAGGAGACCCAGTACTTC.

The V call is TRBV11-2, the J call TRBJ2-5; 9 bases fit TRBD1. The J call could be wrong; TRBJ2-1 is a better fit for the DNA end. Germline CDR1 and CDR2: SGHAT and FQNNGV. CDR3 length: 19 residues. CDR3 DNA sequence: TGTGCCAGCAGACAAACCCCCGGGACAGGGAACGAGAATCCAGAGACCCAGTTCTTC. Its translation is CASRQTPGTGNENPETQFF.

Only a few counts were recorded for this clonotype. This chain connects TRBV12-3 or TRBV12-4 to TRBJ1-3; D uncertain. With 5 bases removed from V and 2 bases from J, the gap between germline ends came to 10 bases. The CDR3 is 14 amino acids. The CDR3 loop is CASSPTHPGNTIYF. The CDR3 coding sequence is TGTGCCAGCAGTCCAACACATCCTGGAAACACCATATATTTT.

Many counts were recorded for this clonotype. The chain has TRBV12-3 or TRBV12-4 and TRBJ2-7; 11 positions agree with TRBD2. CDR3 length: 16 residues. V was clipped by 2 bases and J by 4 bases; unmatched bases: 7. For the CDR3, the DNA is TGTGCCAGCAGTTTAACCCCGACTAGCGGGGTGTACGAGCAGTACTTC. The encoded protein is CASSLTPTSGVYEQYF.

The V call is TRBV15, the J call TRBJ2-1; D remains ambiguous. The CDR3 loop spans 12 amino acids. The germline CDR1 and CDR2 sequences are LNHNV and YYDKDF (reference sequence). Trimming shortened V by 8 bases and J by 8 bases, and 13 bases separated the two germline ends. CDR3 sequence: CATGSGFHEQFF. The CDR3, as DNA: TGTGCCACCGGATCGGGTTTCCATGAGCAGTTCTTC.

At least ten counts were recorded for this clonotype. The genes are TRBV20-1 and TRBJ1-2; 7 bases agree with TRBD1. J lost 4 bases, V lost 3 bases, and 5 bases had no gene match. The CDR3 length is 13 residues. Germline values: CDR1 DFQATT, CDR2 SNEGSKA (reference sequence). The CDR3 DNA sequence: TGCAGTGCTAGCCTACGACAGGGCTATGGCTACACCTTC. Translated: CSASLRQGYGYTF.

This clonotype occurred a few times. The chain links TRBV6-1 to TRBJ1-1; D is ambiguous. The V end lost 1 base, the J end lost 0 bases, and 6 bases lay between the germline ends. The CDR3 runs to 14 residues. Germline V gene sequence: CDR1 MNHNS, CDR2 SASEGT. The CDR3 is CASSEDNLNTEAFF. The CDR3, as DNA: TGTGCCAGCAGTGAAGACAACCTGAACACTGAAGCTTTCTTT.

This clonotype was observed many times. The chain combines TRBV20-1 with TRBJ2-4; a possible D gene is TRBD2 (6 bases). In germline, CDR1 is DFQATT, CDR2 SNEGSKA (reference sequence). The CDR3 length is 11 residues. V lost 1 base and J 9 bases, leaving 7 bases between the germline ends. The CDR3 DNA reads TGCAGTGCTAGAGGGCGGGGCATTCAGTACTTC. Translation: CSARGRGIQYF.

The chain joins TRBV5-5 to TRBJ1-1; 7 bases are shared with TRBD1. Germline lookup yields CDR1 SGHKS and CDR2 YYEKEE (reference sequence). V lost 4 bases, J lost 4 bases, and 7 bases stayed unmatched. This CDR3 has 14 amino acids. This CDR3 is CASSRPTGSTEAFF. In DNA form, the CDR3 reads TGTGCCAGCAGCCGCCCGACAGGGAGCACTGAAGCTTTCTTT.

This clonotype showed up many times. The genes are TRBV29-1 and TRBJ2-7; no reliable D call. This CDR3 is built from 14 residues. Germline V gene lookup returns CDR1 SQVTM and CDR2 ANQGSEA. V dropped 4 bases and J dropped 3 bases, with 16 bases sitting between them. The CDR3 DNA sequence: TGCAGCGTTGCCGGTGTATACGGAAACTACGAGCAGTACTTC. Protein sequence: CSVAGVYGNYEQYF.

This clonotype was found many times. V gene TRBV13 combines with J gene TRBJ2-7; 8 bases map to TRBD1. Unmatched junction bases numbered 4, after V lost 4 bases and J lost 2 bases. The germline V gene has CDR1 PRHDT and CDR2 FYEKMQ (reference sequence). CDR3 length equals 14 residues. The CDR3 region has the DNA TGTGCCAGCAGCTACGACAGGGGTCCCTACGAGCAGTACGTC. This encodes CASSYDRGPYEQYV.

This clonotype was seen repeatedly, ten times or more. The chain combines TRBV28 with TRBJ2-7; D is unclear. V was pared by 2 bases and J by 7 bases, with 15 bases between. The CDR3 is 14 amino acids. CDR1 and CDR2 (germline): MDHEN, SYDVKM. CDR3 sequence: CASSLGPRNTEQYV. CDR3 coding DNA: TGTGCCAGCAGTTTAGGACCAAGAAACACTGAGCAGTACGTC.

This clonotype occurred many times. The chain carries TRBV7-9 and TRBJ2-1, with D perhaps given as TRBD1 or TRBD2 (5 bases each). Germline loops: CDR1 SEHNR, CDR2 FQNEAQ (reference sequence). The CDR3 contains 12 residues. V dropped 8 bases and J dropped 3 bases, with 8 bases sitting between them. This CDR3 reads CASGGDYNEQFF. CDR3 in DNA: TGTGCCAGCGGGGGTGACTACAATGAGCAGTTCTTC.

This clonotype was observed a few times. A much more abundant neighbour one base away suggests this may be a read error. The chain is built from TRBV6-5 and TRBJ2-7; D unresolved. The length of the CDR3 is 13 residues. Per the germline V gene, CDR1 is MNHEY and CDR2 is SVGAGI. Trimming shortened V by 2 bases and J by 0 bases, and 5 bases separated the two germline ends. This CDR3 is CASSYASSYEQYF. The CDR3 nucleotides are TGTGCCAGCAGTTACGCTAGCTCCTACGAGCAGTACTTC.

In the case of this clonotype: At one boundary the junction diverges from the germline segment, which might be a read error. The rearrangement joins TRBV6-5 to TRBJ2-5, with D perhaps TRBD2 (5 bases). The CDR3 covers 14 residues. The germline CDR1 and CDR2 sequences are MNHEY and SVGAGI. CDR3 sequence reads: CASSYGSGVETQNF. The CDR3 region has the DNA TGTGCCAGCAGTTACGGCTCCGGGGTCGAGACCCAGAACTTC.

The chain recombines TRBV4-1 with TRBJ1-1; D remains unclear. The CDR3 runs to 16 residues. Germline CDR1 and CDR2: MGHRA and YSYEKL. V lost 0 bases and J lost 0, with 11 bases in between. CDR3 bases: TGCGCCAGCAGCCAAGACCTCGGGCCCATGAACACTGAAGCTTTCTTT. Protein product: CASSQDLGPMNTEAFF.

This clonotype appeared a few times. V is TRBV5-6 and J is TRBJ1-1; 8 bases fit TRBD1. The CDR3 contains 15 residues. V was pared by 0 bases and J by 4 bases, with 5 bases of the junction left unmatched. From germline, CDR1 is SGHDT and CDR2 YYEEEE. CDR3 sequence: CASSLGRGRVTEAFF. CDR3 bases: TGTGCCAGCAGCTTGGGCAGGGGGCGAGTCACTGAAGCTTTCTTT.

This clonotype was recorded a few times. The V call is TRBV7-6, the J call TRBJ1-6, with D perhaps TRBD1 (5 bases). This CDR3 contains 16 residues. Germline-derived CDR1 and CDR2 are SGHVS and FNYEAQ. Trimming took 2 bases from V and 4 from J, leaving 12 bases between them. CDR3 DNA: TGTGCCAGCAGCTTAAATAGGCAGGGATATAATTCACCCCTCCACTTT. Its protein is CASSLNRQGYNSPLHF.

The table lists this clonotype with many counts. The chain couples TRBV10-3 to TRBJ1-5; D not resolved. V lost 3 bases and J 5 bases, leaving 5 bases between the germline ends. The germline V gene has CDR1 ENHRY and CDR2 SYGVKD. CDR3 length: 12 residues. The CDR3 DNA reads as TGTGCCATCAGTGATTCGCATCAGCCCCAGCATTTT. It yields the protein CAISDSHQPQHF.

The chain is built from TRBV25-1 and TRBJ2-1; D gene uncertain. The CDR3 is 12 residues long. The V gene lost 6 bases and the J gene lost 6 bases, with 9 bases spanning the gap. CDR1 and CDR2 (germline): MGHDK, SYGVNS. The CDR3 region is CASSKRANEQFF. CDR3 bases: TGTGCCAGCAGCAAACGCGCCAATGAGCAGTTCTTC. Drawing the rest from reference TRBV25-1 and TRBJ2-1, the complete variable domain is EADIYQTPRYLVIGTGKKITLECSQTMGHDKMYWYQQDPGMELHLIHYSYGVNSTEKGDLSSESTVSRIRTEHFPLTLESARPSHTSQYLCASSKRANEQFFGPGTRLTVL.

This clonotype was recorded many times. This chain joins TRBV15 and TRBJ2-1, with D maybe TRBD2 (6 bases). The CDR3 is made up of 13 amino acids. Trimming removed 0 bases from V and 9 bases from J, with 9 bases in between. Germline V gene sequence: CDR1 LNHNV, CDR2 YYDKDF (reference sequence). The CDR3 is CATSRDSRGEQFF. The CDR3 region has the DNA TGTGCCACCAGCAGAGATTCGCGGGGTGAGCAGTTCTTC.

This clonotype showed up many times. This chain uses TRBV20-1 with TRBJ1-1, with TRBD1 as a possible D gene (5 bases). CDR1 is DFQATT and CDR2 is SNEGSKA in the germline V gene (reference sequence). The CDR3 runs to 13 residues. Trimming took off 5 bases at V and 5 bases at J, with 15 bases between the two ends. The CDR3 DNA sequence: TGCAGTGCTTGGCCTCCCCGGGGGACTGAAGCTTTCTTT. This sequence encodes CSAWPPRGTEAFF.

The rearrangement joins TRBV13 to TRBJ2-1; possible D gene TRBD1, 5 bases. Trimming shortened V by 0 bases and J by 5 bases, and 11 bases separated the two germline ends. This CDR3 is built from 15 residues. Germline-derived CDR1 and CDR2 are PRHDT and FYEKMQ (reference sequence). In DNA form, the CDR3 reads TGTGCCAGCAGCTTAGGGGGCAGGGTCCACAATGAGCAGTTCTTC. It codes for CASSLGGRVHNEQFF. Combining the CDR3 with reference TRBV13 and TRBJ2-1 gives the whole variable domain AAGVIQSPRHLIKEKRETATLKCYPIPRHDTVYWYQQGPGQDPQFLISFYEKMQSDKGSIPDRFSAQQFSDYHSELNMSSLELGDSALYFCASSLGGRVHNEQFFGPGTRLTVL.

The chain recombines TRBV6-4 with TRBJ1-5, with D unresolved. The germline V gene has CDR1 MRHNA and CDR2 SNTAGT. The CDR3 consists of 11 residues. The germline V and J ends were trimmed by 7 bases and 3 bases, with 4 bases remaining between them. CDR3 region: CASTNNQPQHF. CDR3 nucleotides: TGTGCCAGCACGAACAATCAGCCCCAGCATTTT.

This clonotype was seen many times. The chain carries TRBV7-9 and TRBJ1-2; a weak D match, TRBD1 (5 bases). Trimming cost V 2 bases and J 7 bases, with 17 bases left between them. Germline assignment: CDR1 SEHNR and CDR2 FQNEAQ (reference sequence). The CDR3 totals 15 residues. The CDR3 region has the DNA TGTGCCAGCAGCTTACTCGATGGGGGATCTGTTGGCTACACCTTC. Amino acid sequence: CASSLLDGGSVGYTF.